This passage covers 6 T cell receptor beta chains from one sample sequenced in a study of blood T cells in healthy people across ages. Using a J-beta primer mix together with a sample-barcoded 5' primer, a second PCR was run for roughly 7 to 11 cycles. TCRdb independently ran MiXCR on the 5' RACE reads; one entry per CDR3 protein. The repertoire includes about 580,000 distinct CDR3 sequences, 40% to 55% of them detected once, and under 30% sits in the top ten. Sequencing used blood. The receptors were sampled from a man at least 80 years old in good health.

The V call is TRBV20-1, the J call TRBJ1-2; D is unclear. This CDR3 has 13 amino acids. Trimming shortened V by 1 base and J by 2 bases, and 8 bases separated the two germline ends. Germline CDR1 reads DFQATT; CDR2 reads SNEGSKA (reference sequence). CDR3 sequence: CSARAGPNYGYTF. CDR3 sequence (DNA): TGCAGTGCTAGAGCGGGTCCCAACTATGGCTACACCTTC.

This clonotype was detected a few times. The CDR3 DNA is TGTGCCAGCAGGGACTTGGCAGGCTCACCCCTCCACTTT. It encodes CASRDLAGSPLHF. The chain couples TRBV28 to TRBJ1-6; D ambiguous. Trimming cost V 6 bases and J 10 bases, with 13 bases left between them. In germline, CDR1 is MDHEN, CDR2 SYDVKM. CDR3 length: 13 residues.

V and J are TRBV19 and TRBJ2-5; 8 bases match TRBD1. CDR1 and CDR2 (germline): LNHDA, SQIVND (reference sequence). CDR3 size: 12 residues. The V and J ends lost 6 bases and 11 bases, in that order; junction bases with no gene match: 8. This CDR3 is CASRGQVNEQYF. The CDR3, as DNA: TGTGCCAGTAGGGGACAGGTCAATGAGCAGTACTTC.

The CDR3 DNA reads TGTGCCAGCAGCTTAGAGACAGGCAGGGGTATGGCTACGCAGTATTTT. Its protein product is CASSLETGRGMATQYF. This sequence joins TRBV7-2 and TRBJ2-3, with D perhaps TRBD1 (6 bases). Germline V CDR1 and CDR2: SGHTA, FQGNSA. Trimming removed 1 base at V and 8 bases at J, with 19 bases between. The length of the CDR3 is 16 residues.

The J gene is TRBJ1-2, the V gene TRBV10-3; no reliable D call. V was shortened by 0 bases and J by 4 bases, with 12 bases between the two germline ends. Germline-derived CDR1 and CDR2 are ENHRY and SYGVKD. This CDR3 comprises 15 residues. The CDR3 coding sequence is TGTGCCATCAGTGAGTCGAAGGGCTCAGTCTATGGCTACACCTTC. Protein product: CAISESKGSVYGYTF.

The rearrangement joins TRBV10-3 to TRBJ2-5, with 7 positions matching TRBD1. This CDR3 is built from 13 residues. V shed 8 bases and J 1 base; nucleotides not matched to a gene: 4. CDR1 and CDR2 from the germline V gene are ENHRY and SYGVKD. The CDR3 nucleotides read TGTGCCATCCAGGGACAGACCCAAGAGACCCAGTACTTC. Translated: CAIQGQTQETQYF.